The 32 T cell receptor beta chains in this list originate from one sample, sequenced in a study of identical twins. TCRdb used MiXCR to reprocess the 5' RACE reads, holding one entry per CDR3 protein. This sample has 300,000 to 350,000 distinct CDR3 sequences, with around 12% found just once. These same data were also listed under a study on yellow fever vaccine responses in identical twins.

What was sequenced was CD8+ T cells sorted from blood. The receptors were sampled from a woman younger than 35 in good health.

The sample holds a few counts of this clonotype. The CDR3 reads CASSESSTDTQYF. The CDR3 coding sequence is TGTGCCAGCAGTGAGAGTAGCACAGATACGCAGTATTTT. The chain combines TRBV6-4 with TRBJ2-3; D is undetermined. The germline V gene encodes CDR1 MRHNA and CDR2 SNTAGT. There are 13 residues in the CDR3. V was pared by 3 bases and J by 0 bases, with 4 bases between.

In its sample, this clonotype was seen a few times. CDR3 in DNA: TGCGCCAGCAGTGAGGTCGGGGGGGCGGTCTATGAGCAGTTCTTC. Translated, it gives CASSEVGGAVYEQFF. V gene TRBV10-2 combines with J gene TRBJ2-1, with 8 bases identical to TRBD2. V was clipped by 2 bases and J by 8 bases; unmatched bases: 8. CDR3 length equals 15 residues. Germline V lookup: CDR1 WSHSY, CDR2 SAAADI.

The chain recombines TRBV20-1 with TRBJ2-1, with D maybe TRBD1 (6 bases). CDR1 is DFQATT, CDR2 SNEGSKA, per germline (reference sequence). Trimming removed 0 bases at V and 7 bases at J, with 16 bases between. The CDR3 runs 15 residues. DNA for the CDR3: TGCAGTGCTAGAGATCCAGGGGATGAGAAAAATGAGCAGTTCTTC. Protein sequence: CSARDPGDEKNEQFF.

This clonotype has more than one count but fewer than ten. The CDR3 is CASSTYREQETQYF. In DNA, the CDR3 is TGTGCCAGCAGTACCTACAGGGAGCAAGAGACCCAGTACTTC. V and J are TRBV6-1 and TRBJ2-5, with D possibly matching TRBD1 (6 bases). The CDR3 loop spans 14 amino acids. Trimming pared 5 bases from V and 2 bases from J, leaving 12 bases between. Germline CDR1 and CDR2: MNHNS and SASEGT.

A few counts support this clonotype. The chain joins TRBV20-1 to TRBJ2-5; 9 positions agree with TRBD2. This CDR3 is built from 14 residues. The V gene's germline CDR1 is DFQATT and CDR2 SNEGSKA (reference sequence). V gave up 1 base and J gave up 3 bases; unmatched junction bases: 3. CDR3 coding DNA: TGCAGTGCTAGAGGCGGGGGGGCGGAAGAGACCCAGTACTTC. This codes for CSARGGGAEETQYF.

The J gene is TRBJ2-1, the V gene TRBV20-1, with D possibly matching TRBD1 (6 bases). V shed 5 bases and J shed 3 bases, with 14 bases lying between them. This CDR3 has 14 amino acids. Germline CDR1 DFQATT, CDR2 SNEGSKA (reference sequence). CDR3 in amino acids: CSAPRGGDYNEQFF. As DNA, the CDR3 is TGCAGTGCTCCCCGAGGGGGTGACTACAATGAGCAGTTCTTC.

This clonotype was counted only a few times. V and J are TRBV7-9 and TRBJ2-7; 7 bases map to TRBD2. Trimming at V came to 2 bases and at J to 3 bases, leaving 7 bases not matched to a gene. This CDR3 contains 15 residues. CDR1 and CDR2 from the germline V gene are SEHNR and FQNEAQ (reference sequence). CDR3 amino acids: CASSLSPGLFYEQYF. The CDR3 nucleotides are TGTGCCAGCAGCTTATCCCCGGGACTATTCTACGAGCAGTACTTC.

The rearrangement links TRBV28 to TRBJ1-5, with 9 bases lining up with TRBD1. In germline, CDR1 is MDHEN, CDR2 SYDVKM. With 11 bases clipped from V and 6 bases from J, the junction kept 5 bases outside the gene matches. The CDR3 runs 12 residues. CDR3 DNA sequence: TGTGCCTCGGGACAGGGAATTCAGCCCCAGCATTTT. It codes for CASGQGIQPQHF.

V gene TRBV6-1 combines with J gene TRBJ2-1; 10 bases are shared with TRBD1. CDR3 length equals 15 residues. Germline CDR1 reads MNHNS; CDR2 reads SASEGT. The V and J ends lost 4 bases and 9 bases, in that order; junction bases with no gene match: 9. CDR3 loop: CASSARDRGRTEQFF. The CDR3 DNA reads as TGTGCCAGCAGTGCGCGGGACAGGGGAAGGACTGAGCAGTTCTTC.

This clonotype was recorded at least ten times. The V and J genes are TRBV7-9 and TRBJ2-5; D unclear. CDR1 and CDR2 (germline): SEHNR, FQNEAQ (reference sequence). The CDR3 length is 11 residues. Trimming took off 4 bases at V and 5 bases at J, with 5 bases between the two ends. The CDR3 is CASSSLETQYF. The CDR3 DNA reads as TGTGCCAGCAGCTCCCTGGAGACCCAGTACTTC.

This chain uses TRBV24-1 with TRBJ1-2; possibly TRBD1 for D (5 bases). Trimming removed 3 bases from V and 4 bases from J, with 14 bases in between. Per germline, CDR1 KGHDR and CDR2 SFDVKD. This CDR3 has 15 amino acids. CDR3 region: CATSDPGSSFYGYTF. CDR3 in DNA: TGTGCCACCAGTGATCCAGGGAGCAGTTTCTATGGCTACACCTTC.

This clonotype appeared a few times. The V gene is TRBV13, the J gene TRBJ2-5, with TRBD1 matching over 9 bases. V was clipped by 5 bases and J by 3 bases; unmatched bases: 4. The CDR3 runs 14 residues. Germline loops: CDR1 PRHDT, CDR2 FYEKMQ (reference sequence). The CDR3 spells CASSARTGEETQYF. CDR3 sequence (DNA): TGTGCCAGCAGCGCCAGGACAGGGGAAGAGACCCAGTACTTC.

This clonotype was seen a handful of times. V gene TRBV9 combines with J gene TRBJ1-5; the D is unclear. The ends were cut back, 4 bases at V and 14 bases at J, with 16 bases in the middle. The CDR3 contains 12 residues. Germline CDR1 is SGDLS and CDR2 is YYNGEE. For the CDR3, the DNA is TGTGCCAGCAGCCTCATACCGGGATACAAGCATTTT. Its translation is CASSLIPGYKHF.

This clonotype was counted a few times. DNA of the CDR3: TGTGCCACCCTGGGACAGGGTCCCCGGGGGGTTTACAATGAGCAGTTCTTC. Protein sequence: CATLGQGPRGVYNEQFF. The chain has TRBV2 and TRBJ2-1; 9 nucleotides match TRBD1. Germline V gives CDR1 SNHLY, CDR2 FYNNEI. Unmatched junction bases numbered 17, after V lost 10 bases and J lost 4 bases. This CDR3 spans 17 amino acids.

This clonotype turned up a few times. The CDR3 DNA is TGTGCCAGCAGCCTCCGGAGGTTTACAGGGGGCACTCAGCCCCAGCATTTT. This codes for CASSLRRFTGGTQPQHF. The J gene is TRBJ1-5, the V gene TRBV6-2 or TRBV6-3; 9 nucleotides align to TRBD1. V lost 6 bases to trimming and J lost 6 bases; unmatched junction nucleotides: 15. Germline V gene sequence: CDR1 MNHEY, CDR2 SVGEGT. The CDR3 is 17 residues long.

This clonotype came up a few times. The CDR3 nucleotides read TGCGCCAGCAGCCCGGACAGTTGGGGGGACGCTGAAGCTTTCTTT. It codes for CASSPDSWGDAEAFF. The V and J genes are TRBV5-1 and TRBJ1-1, with D possibly matching TRBD1 (6 bases). The CDR3 consists of 15 residues. Germline CDR1 and CDR2: SGHRS and YFSETQ. V was shortened by 4 bases and J by 6 bases, with 19 bases between the two germline ends.

The chain links TRBV28 to TRBJ2-2, with 7 bases lining up with TRBD1. The CDR3 is 15 amino acids. Germline V CDR1 and CDR2: MDHEN, SYDVKM. The V and J ends lost 6 bases and 5 bases, in that order; junction bases with no gene match: 9. CDR3 protein: CASRLQTGWTGELFF. For the CDR3, the DNA is TGTGCCAGCAGACTCCAGACAGGGTGGACCGGGGAGCTGTTTTTT.

The V and J genes are TRBV18 and TRBJ2-3, with unresolved D. CDR3 length: 15 amino acids. Looked up from germline, CDR1 is KGHSH and CDR2 is LQKENI. The V gene lost 3 bases and the J gene lost 2 bases, with 12 bases spanning the gap. The CDR3 sequence is CASSPSHDTTDTQYF. The DNA for the CDR3 is TGTGCCAGCTCACCTAGCCACGATACCACAGATACGCAGTATTTT.

J is TRBJ1-4 and V is TRBV9; D perhaps matches TRBD1 (6 bases). The CDR3 has 16 amino acids. V was clipped by 0 bases and J by 5 bases, with 14 bases between them. Germline V gene sequence: CDR1 SGDLS, CDR2 YYNGEE. CDR3 region: CASSVAGGQKNEKLFF. DNA of the CDR3: TGTGCCAGCAGCGTAGCTGGGGGGCAGAAGAATGAAAAACTGTTTTTT.

This clonotype was recorded a few times. This rearrangement joins TRBV7-9 to TRBJ2-7, with 8 nucleotides matching TRBD2. The V and J ends lost 4 bases and 3 bases, in that order; junction bases with no gene match: 11. CDR3 length: 16 amino acids. Germline assignment: CDR1 SEHNR and CDR2 FQNEAQ (reference sequence). DNA for the CDR3: TGTGCCAGCAGCTGGACGGGAGGGCCCATTTACTACGAGCAGTACTTC. Its translation is CASSWTGGPIYYEQYF.

The genes are TRBV6-1 and TRBJ1-5, with TRBD1 matching over 7 bases. The V and J ends lost 1 base and 9 bases, in that order; junction bases with no gene match: 12. The CDR3 covers 16 residues. The germline V gene has CDR1 MNHNS and CDR2 SASEGT. This CDR3 reads CASSEERSGGFWPQHF. The DNA of the CDR3 is TGTGCCAGCAGTGAAGAGAGGTCAGGGGGGTTTTGGCCCCAGCATTTT.

This clonotype was recorded a few times. Written as DNA, the CDR3 is TGTGCCAGCAGTTTATGGGGTCCGGGACAGGGACCAGATACGCAGTATTTT. Its protein product is CASSLWGPGQGPDTQYF. The J gene is TRBJ2-3, the V gene TRBV27, with 9 bases matching TRBD1. With 1 base clipped from V and 4 bases from J, the junction kept 9 bases outside the gene matches. CDR1 MNHEY and CDR2 SMNVEV come from the germline V gene (reference sequence). The CDR3 has 17 residues.

The CDR3 loop is CATGTSGGLEETQYF. The CDR3 DNA reads as TGTGCCACCGGGACTAGCGGGGGGTTAGAAGAGACCCAGTACTTC. The rearrangement uses TRBV24-1 and TRBJ2-5; 15 bases are shared with TRBD2. Germline V CDR1 and CDR2: KGHDR, SFDVKD. This CDR3 is built from 15 residues. V lost 9 bases to trimming and J lost 3 bases; unmatched junction nucleotides: 4.

The genes are TRBV4-1 and TRBJ2-7; weak D call: TRBD2 (7 bases). The CDR3 runs to 16 residues. From germline, CDR1 is MGHRA and CDR2 YSYEKL. V shed 0 bases and J shed 9 bases, with 21 bases lying between them. This CDR3 reads CASSQDFSGPRGAQYV. In nucleotides, the CDR3 is TGCGCCAGCAGCCAAGATTTTAGCGGGCCCCGGGGGGCGCAGTACGTC.

This clonotype was seen at least ten times. V and J are TRBV7-8 and TRBJ2-1, with 11 bases that match TRBD2. The CDR3 consists of 15 residues. The V and J ends lost 4 bases and 5 bases, in that order; junction bases with no gene match: 4. Germline V CDR1 and CDR2: SGHVS, FQNEAQ. The CDR3 loop is CASSYVAGGHNEQFF. The CDR3 DNA sequence: TGTGCCAGCAGCTATGTAGCGGGAGGGCACAATGAGCAGTTCTTC.

There are a few counts of this clonotype. J is TRBJ2-1 and V is TRBV14; D unclear. CDR3 length: 15 amino acids. The germline CDR1 and CDR2 sequences are SGHDN and FVKESK. V was clipped by 1 base and J by 2 bases, with 9 bases between them. The CDR3 DNA reads as TGTGCCAGCAGCCAAGTCCAGCAGCCCTACAATGAGCAGTTCTTC. Translated: CASSQVQQPYNEQFF.

The chain uses TRBV5-1 and TRBJ1-1; D uncertain. Germline V gene data show CDR1 as SGHRS and CDR2 as YFSETQ. V lost 2 bases and J 1 base, leaving 18 bases between the germline ends. This CDR3 spans 17 amino acids. The CDR3 bases are TGCGCCAGCAGCTTTGGCATGATGGGGAACAAGAACACTGAAGCTTTCTTT. It specifies CASSFGMMGNKNTEAFF.

The V call is TRBV4-2, the J call TRBJ2-3; 10 bases agree with TRBD2. The CDR3 sequence is 13 residues long. Germline V gene lookup returns CDR1 LGHNA and CDR2 YNFKEQ. V lost 3 bases to trimming and J lost 11 bases; unmatched junction nucleotides: 5. CDR3 loop: CASSQGTSVWQYF. Written as DNA, the CDR3 is TGTGCCAGCAGCCAGGGGACTAGCGTATGGCAGTATTTT.

CDR3 nucleotides: TGTGCCAGCAGGGATGACACAGATACGCAGTATTTT. Translating it yields CASRDDTDTQYF. The gene calls are TRBV28 and TRBJ2-3, with D uncertain. The germline gives CDR1 MDHEN, CDR2 SYDVKM. The CDR3 covers 12 residues. V gave up 6 bases and J gave up 2 bases, with 6 bases separating them.

The chain uses TRBV4-1 and TRBJ1-2, with TRBD1 matching 8 bases. J was trimmed by 4 bases and V by 1 base; bases with no gene match: 8. The CDR3 length is 16 residues. From germline, CDR1 is MGHRA and CDR2 YSYEKL. CDR3 sequence reads: CASSQVIAGGSYGYTF. The CDR3 bases are TGCGCCAGCAGCCAAGTTATCGCAGGGGGCAGCTATGGCTACACCTTC.

This clonotype was found a few times. For the CDR3, the DNA is TGTGCCAGCAGTTACTTGCAGGGAGTCAACGGGGAGCTGTTTTTT. This encodes CASSYLQGVNGELFF. This chain connects TRBV6-2 or TRBV6-3 to TRBJ2-2; possibly TRBD1 or TRBD2 for D (5 bases each). Germline values: CDR1 MNHEY, CDR2 SVGEGT. With 1 base removed from V and 7 bases from J, the gap between germline ends came to 13 bases. CDR3 length: 15 residues.

This chain links TRBV11-3 with TRBJ2-2, with D possibly called TRBD1 or TRBD2 (5 bases each). The germline CDR1 and CDR2 sequences are SGHNT and YENEEA. V gave up 5 bases and J gave up 3 bases, with 13 bases separating them. The length of the CDR3 is 15 residues. The CDR3 spells CASSPPGPYTGELFF. The CDR3 DNA follows: TGTGCCAGCAGCCCCCCGGGACCGTACACCGGGGAGCTGTTTTTT. The full variable domain, completed using reference TRBV11-3 and TRBJ2-2, is EAGVVQSPRYKIIEKKQPVAFWCNPISGHNTLYWYLQNLGQGPELLIRYENEEAVDDSQLPKDRFSAERLKGVDSTLKIQPAELGDSAVYLCASSPPGPYTGELFFGEGSRLTVL.